The entry below gives a single T cell receptor (beta chain) sequence along with its context. What it binds is unknown. V lost 5 bases to trimming and J lost 4 bases, with 17 bases between them. The length of the CDR3 is 16 residues. Random hexamers were used to reverse transcribe the RNA input (roughly 0.5 to 1 ug). Amplification of TCR beta CDR3 by immunoSEQ multiplex PCR spanned 54 Vbeta and 13 Jbeta. In TCRdb, the immunoSEQ multiplex PCR reads were re-called with MiXCR into one record per CDR3 protein. This table holds about 150,000 distinct CDR3 sequences, around 96% found once. The multiple sclerosis control group consisted of treatment-naive patients whose relapsing-remitting disease, which was either stable or active, fulfilled revised McDonald criteria. These data are taken from a study of CD8 T cells in Susac syndrome. Overall study findings and caveats: A relatively small number of individuals underwent TCR sequencing and HLA analysis.

This sequence was found in a human donor with multiple sclerosis. The sequencing input was CD8+ T cells from PBMCs. This sequence joins TRBV23-1 and TRBJ2-2; the D gene is possibly TRBD1 (6 bases). TRBV23-1 is given ORF status, its function remaining uncertain. As DNA, the CDR3 is TGCGCCAGCAGTGCGGAACAGGGTCAAGGCACCGGGGAGCTGTTTTTT. It yields the protein CASSAEQGQGTGELFF.